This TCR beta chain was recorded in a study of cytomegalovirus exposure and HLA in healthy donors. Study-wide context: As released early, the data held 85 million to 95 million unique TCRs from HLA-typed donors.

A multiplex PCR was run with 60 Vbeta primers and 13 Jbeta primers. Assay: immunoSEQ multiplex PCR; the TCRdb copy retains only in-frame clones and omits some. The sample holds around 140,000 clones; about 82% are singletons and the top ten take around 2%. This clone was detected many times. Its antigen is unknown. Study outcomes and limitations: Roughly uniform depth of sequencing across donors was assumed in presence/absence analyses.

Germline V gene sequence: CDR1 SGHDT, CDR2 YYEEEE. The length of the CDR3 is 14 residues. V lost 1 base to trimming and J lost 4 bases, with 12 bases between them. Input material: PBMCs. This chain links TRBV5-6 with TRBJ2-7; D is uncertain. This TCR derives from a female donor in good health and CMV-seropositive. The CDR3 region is CASSLSGVWYEQYF. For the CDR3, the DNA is TGTGCCAGCAGCTTGAGTGGAGTGTGGTACGAGCAGTACTTC.